The entry below describes one T cell receptor (beta chain). This sample was included in a study of blood T cell repertoires in COVID-19. As for the study in general: COVID-19 samples from acute and convalescent phases originated in the United States, Italy and Spain.

Here immunoSEQ multiplex PCR was the method, and the copy in TCRdb shows in-frame clones only, minus some. The repertoire has approximately 250,000 clones, around 86% of them found once; the top ten carry about 2.2%. Germline V gene sequence: CDR1 LNHDA, CDR2 SQIVND (reference sequence). This CDR3 comprises 16 residues. Trimming took 3 bases from V and 6 from J, leaving 18 bases between them. The rearrangement links TRBV19 to TRBJ1-5; possibly TRBD1 for D (5 bases). Sequencing used peripheral blood. The clonotype originates from a man in his thirties or forties who had recovered from COVID-19. The CDR3 reads CASSMIMGGGGQPQHF. CDR3 DNA: TGTGCCAGTAGTATGATTATGGGGGGAGGCGGTCAGCCCCAGCATTTT.